This T cell receptor (beta chain) emerged from a study of T cells in Graves' hyperthyroidism and ophthalmopathy. Study information: Specimen type is peripheral blood, collected at initial diagnosis prior to any treatment.

Researchers took RNA transcripts and amplified the TCR beta CDR3 regions from them. TCR CDR3 underwent first-round RT-PCR with the HTBI primer set. MiXCR, run by TCRdb on the multiplex PCR reads, gives a single entry per CDR3 protein. Seen here are 250,000 to 400,000 distinct CDR3 sequences, 12% to 15% observed once, and the top ten hold around 32%. This clonotype appeared many times. Pregnant or lactating patients were excluded, as were those with uncontrolled infection or other autoimmune disease. PBMCs were derived from approximately 10 ml fresh peripheral blood. Germline V gene sequence: CDR1 MNHNS, CDR2 SASEGT. J was trimmed by 8 bases and V by 6 bases; bases with no gene match: 13. The CDR3 runs to 15 residues.

Sequences were obtained from blood. V is TRBV6-1 and J is TRBJ2-3; 8 bases line up with TRBD2. This receptor was taken from a woman in her thirties or forties with Graves' ophthalmopathy. CDR3 sequence: CASSFSGARGATQYF. The CDR3 bases are TGTGCCAGCAGCTTTAGCGGGGCCCGAGGGGCTACGCAGTATTTT.